These 28 T cell receptor beta chains were sequenced from one sample in a study of blood T cells in healthy people across ages. Primers used in a second PCR of roughly 7 to 11 cycles were a sample-barcoded 5' primer and a J-beta primer mix. TCRdb reanalysed the 5' RACE reads using MiXCR and keeps one entry per CDR3 protein. The profile shows around 990,000 distinct CDR3 sequences, more than 30% of them singletons. The specimen sequenced was blood. All receptors come from a man younger than 35 in good health.

The V gene is TRBV3-1, the J gene TRBJ1-1; D unresolved. The CDR3 totals 14 residues. With 4 bases removed from V and 2 bases from J, the gap between germline ends came to 11 bases. Germline V gives CDR1 LGHDT, CDR2 YNNKEL (reference sequence). The chain's CDR3 is CASSLSHANTEAFF. CDR3 nucleotide sequence: TGTGCCAGCAGCCTCTCACACGCCAACACTGAAGCTTTCTTT.

This chain links TRBV11-1 with TRBJ1-2; D might be TRBD1 (6 bases). The CDR3 runs 16 residues. Looked up from germline, CDR1 is SGHAT and CDR2 is FQDESV (reference sequence). The ends were cut back, 5 bases at V and 1 base at J, with 17 bases in the middle. DNA for the CDR3: TGTGCCAGCAGCACACGCAGGGGAATGAATAACTATGGCTACACCTTC. This gives the protein CASSTRRGMNNYGYTF. Full variable domain (remainder filled in from reference TRBV11-1 and TRBJ1-2): EAEVAQSPRYKITEKSQAVAFWCDPISGHATLYWYRQILGQGPELLVQFQDESVVDDSQLPKDRFSAERLKGVDSTLKIQPAELGDSAMYLCASSTRRGMNNYGYTFGSGTRLTVV.

The chain recombines TRBV7-9 with TRBJ1-1; D ambiguous. Per germline, CDR1 SEHNR and CDR2 FQNEAQ (reference sequence). The CDR3 has 11 amino acids. V was shortened by 5 bases and J by 6 bases, with 7 bases between the two germline ends. CDR3 coding DNA: TGTGCCAGCAGCCGGACCCCTGAAGCTTTCTTT. Amino acid sequence: CASSRTPEAFF.

V usage is TRBV13 and J usage is TRBJ2-1; perhaps TRBD1 as D (6 bases). Looked up from germline, CDR1 is PRHDT and CDR2 is FYEKMQ (reference sequence). CDR3 length equals 15 residues. Between the trimmed V and J ends, which lost 7 bases and 9 bases, there was a span of 22 bases. CDR3 sequence: CASNFSEQGAAEQFF. The DNA for the CDR3 is TGTGCCAGCAACTTTTCGGAACAGGGAGCCGCTGAGCAGTTCTTC.

The chain joins TRBV5-1 to TRBJ1-2, with 9 bases matching TRBD1. This CDR3 is 16 amino acids long. With V trimmed by 1 base and J by 0 bases, 4 bases remained unmatched. The germline CDR1 and CDR2 sequences are SGHRS and YFSETQ. DNA of the CDR3: TGCGCCAGCAGCTTGACAGGGGGCTCGGCTAACTATGGCTACACCTTC. It codes for CASSLTGGSANYGYTF. The full variable domain, with the rest looked up from reference TRBV5-1 and TRBJ1-2, is KAGVTQTPRYLIKTRGQQVTLSCSPISGHRSVSWYQQTPGQGLQFLFEYFSETQRNKGNFPGRFSGRQFSNSRSEMNVSTLELGDSALYLCASSLTGGSANYGYTFGSGTRLTVV.

This clonotype was counted a few times. At one of its ends the junction is not consistent with the germline gene, which may arise from a read error. This rearrangement joins TRBV7-7 to TRBJ2-5; tentative D call: TRBD1 (5 bases). The CDR3 extends over 15 amino acids. The germline CDR1 and CDR2 sequences are SSHAT and FNYEAQ (reference sequence). CDR3 bases: TGTGCTAGCAGCCCAGGGCTTTCTCACCGAGAGACCCAGTACTTC. As protein: CASSPGLSHRETQYF.

V usage is TRBV20-1 and J usage is TRBJ2-3; 7 nucleotides match TRBD2. The CDR3 runs 14 residues. The V segment lost 3 bases and the J segment 1 base; nucleotides outside the gene matches: 4. Germline lookup yields CDR1 DFQATT and CDR2 SNEGSKA (reference sequence). Written as DNA, the CDR3 is TGCAGTGCTAGTATGAGCGGGGGCACAGATACGCAGTATTTT. Translated, it gives CSASMSGGTDTQYF.

The J gene is TRBJ2-7, the V gene TRBV4-3; D is undetermined. Trimming cost V 3 bases and J 2 bases, with 14 bases left between them. Germline V gene lookup returns CDR1 LGHNA and CDR2 YSLEER. CDR3 size: 15 residues. The DNA of the CDR3 is TGCGCCAGCAGCCAGTATAGGGCCTCTACCTACGAGCAGTACTTC. It translates to CASSQYRASTYEQYF.

The chain combines TRBV10-3 with TRBJ2-7; D unclear. The germline V and J ends were trimmed by 3 bases and 3 bases, with 9 bases remaining between them. The CDR3 length is 13 residues. Germline CDR1 reads ENHRY; CDR2 reads SYGVKD. As DNA, the CDR3 is TGTGCCATCAGTGACCGGTCCTACTACGAGCAGTACTTC. Translating gives CAISDRSYYEQYF.

As regards this clonotype: This may come from a read error, since a much larger clone is one base off. The rearrangement uses TRBV11-2 and TRBJ1-2; D may be TRBD1 (5 bases). Trimming took off 6 bases at V and 4 bases at J, with 21 bases between the two ends. The CDR3 contains 16 residues. Germline CDR1 and CDR2: SGHAT and FQNNGV. CDR3 bases: TGTGCCAGCAGTCGTCTAAAGGACAAGGCATTCTATGGCTACACCTTC. It specifies CASSRLKDKAFYGYTF. Full variable domain (outside the CDR3, taken from reference TRBV11-2 and TRBJ1-2): EAGVAQSPRYKIIEKRQSVAFWCNPISGHATLYWYQQILGQGPKLLIQFQNNGVVDDSQLPKDRFSAERLKGVDSTLKIQPAKLEDSAVYLCASSRLKDKAFYGYTFGSGTRLTVV.

The CDR3 DNA is TGCGCCAGCGGACCCTACTCTGGAAACACCATATATTTT. Protein sequence: CASGPYSGNTIYF. The V call is TRBV5-1, the J call TRBJ1-3, with D hard to call. The germline gives CDR1 SGHRS, CDR2 YFSETQ. The CDR3 extends over 13 amino acids. The V and J ends lost 7 bases and 0 bases respectively, with 8 bases between them.

The gene calls are TRBV21-1 and TRBJ2-7. TRBV21-1 is a pseudogene locus. This CDR3 is built from 13 residues. CDR3 amino acids: CASSKFTGNEQYF. The CDR3, as DNA: TGTGCCAGCAGCAAATTTACGGGCAACGAGCAGTACTTC.

The sample holds many counts of this clonotype. The chain combines TRBV12-3 or TRBV12-4 with TRBJ2-1; possibly TRBD2 for D (5 bases). The CDR3 is 15 amino acids. The ends were cut back, 7 bases at V and 3 bases at J, with 16 bases in the middle. The CDR3 nucleotides read TGTGCCAGCATCCTTGACACGGGGAGCTACAATGAGCAGTTCTTC. This codes for CASILDTGSYNEQFF.

The table lists this clonotype with a few counts. This chain links TRBV9 with TRBJ2-4; TRBD2 matches at 7 bases. Germline trimming cut 4 bases from V and 7 bases from J; bases unmatched to any gene: 8. The CDR3 has 14 residues. In germline, CDR1 is SGDLS, CDR2 YYNGEE. The CDR3 region has the DNA TGTGCCAGCAGCCCAGGCGGGGGAGGGAACATTCAGTACTTC. This gives the protein CASSPGGGGNIQYF.

The gene calls are TRBV3-1 and TRBJ2-3; tentative D call: TRBD2 (5 bases). The V end was cut by 3 bases, the J end by 1 base, with 11 bases between. This CDR3 comprises 15 residues. The germline V gene has CDR1 LGHDT and CDR2 YNNKEL (reference sequence). The DNA for the CDR3 is TGTGCCAGCAGCCATGCGGGCCTAGGCACAGATACGCAGTATTTT. As protein: CASSHAGLGTDTQYF.

This chain uses TRBV5-1 with TRBJ2-2; a weak D match, TRBD1 (5 bases). Germline CDR1 reads SGHRS; CDR2 reads YFSETQ. CDR3 size: 16 residues. The germline V and J ends were trimmed by 4 bases and 0 bases, with 13 bases remaining between them. DNA for the CDR3: TGCGCCAGCAGCGAGACAGCAACCACGAACACCGGGGAGCTGTTTTTT. As protein: CASSETATTNTGELFF.

This clonotype was seen a few times. This chain links TRBV4-2 with TRBJ1-2; D is ambiguous. The CDR3 consists of 14 residues. Trimming took 0 bases from V and 8 from J, leaving 13 bases between them. Germline loops: CDR1 LGHNA, CDR2 YNFKEQ. The CDR3 DNA sequence: TGTGCCAGCAGCCAAGAACACCGAACGGGAGGCTACACCTTC. Its protein is CASSQEHRTGGYTF.

The rearrangement joins TRBV20-1 to TRBJ2-1; D tentatively fits TRBD1 or TRBD2 (6 bases each). Trimming pared 1 base from V and 7 bases from J, leaving 17 bases between. The CDR3 length is 15 residues. The germline gives CDR1 DFQATT, CDR2 SNEGSKA (reference sequence). CDR3 nucleotide sequence: TGCAGTGCTAGAGGAAGGGGGGCTCTCAGTAATGAGCAGTTCTTC. This encodes CSARGRGALSNEQFF.

The chain links TRBV29-1 to TRBJ1-1; no clear D. Trimming stripped 4 bases from V and 0 bases from J, with 3 bases between. The germline V gene has CDR1 SQVTM and CDR2 ANQGSEA. The CDR3 totals 11 residues. CDR3 loop: CSVVMNTEAFF. The CDR3 DNA reads TGCAGCGTTGTTATGAACACTGAAGCTTTCTTT.

The chain recombines TRBV6-1 with TRBJ1-5; 7 bases are a match to TRBD1. The ends lost 3 bases at V and 1 base at J; junction bases unmatched: 6. The germline CDR1 and CDR2 sequences are MNHNS and SASEGT. The CDR3 covers 16 residues. The DNA for the CDR3 is TGTGCCAGCAGTGATTCAGGGGGAATGAGCAATCAGCCCCAGCATTTT. Residues: CASSDSGGMSNQPQHF.

The CDR3: CASSPVPGTGYIYNEQFF. The CDR3, as DNA: TGTGCCAGCAGCCCAGTACCCGGGACAGGCTACATCTACAATGAGCAGTTCTTC. The J gene is TRBJ2-1, the V gene TRBV9, with 8 bases fitting TRBD1. V dropped 4 bases and J dropped 3; count of bases not matched to a gene: 15. CDR1 is SGDLS and CDR2 is YYNGEE in the germline V gene. This CDR3 has 18 amino acids.

This chain uses TRBV30 with TRBJ2-7; tentative D call: TRBD1 (6 bases). This CDR3 has 13 residues. V was shortened by 0 bases and J by 5 bases, with 11 bases between the two germline ends. Per germline, CDR1 GTSNPN and CDR2 SVGIG (reference sequence). The CDR3 is CAWSVFGQNEQYF. CDR3 DNA: TGTGCCTGGAGTGTTTTTGGACAGAACGAGCAGTACTTC.

The J gene is TRBJ1-5, the V gene TRBV9; TRBD1 agrees at 7 bases. J gave up 2 bases and V 3 bases, and 5 bases lay outside the gene matches. This CDR3 spans 15 amino acids. Germline loops: CDR1 SGDLS, CDR2 YYNGEE. The CDR3 region is CASSATGSGNQPQHF. CDR3 nucleotides: TGTGCCAGCAGCGCGACAGGGTCAGGCAATCAGCCCCAGCATTTT.

This chain links TRBV20-1 with TRBJ2-3; D gene unclear. This CDR3 is 12 amino acids long. Trimming cost V 8 bases and J 8 bases, with 17 bases left between them. The germline V gene has CDR1 DFQATT and CDR2 SNEGSKA (reference sequence). The CDR3 region has the DNA TGCAGTTCCTGGATGAGTGGTGGTACGCAGTATTTT. Residues: CSSWMSGGTQYF.

The chain couples TRBV7-2 to TRBJ2-1; D possibly corresponds to TRBD1 (5 bases). Germline V gives CDR1 SGHTA, CDR2 FQGNSA. V was shortened by 5 bases and J by 6 bases, with 17 bases between the two germline ends. The CDR3 length is 15 residues. The CDR3 DNA reads TGTGCCAGCAGCCCTCAGGGAAGTATGGCCAATGAGCAGTTCTTC. It specifies CASSPQGSMANEQFF.

The table lists this clonotype with many counts. The rearrangement uses TRBV12-3 or TRBV12-4 and TRBJ2-3; D is undetermined. The CDR3 extends over 14 amino acids. V lost 5 bases and J lost 0, with 9 bases in between. The CDR3 here is CASSPAWSTDTQYF. The CDR3 DNA reads TGTGCCAGCAGTCCGGCGTGGAGCACAGATACGCAGTATTTT.

The chain recombines TRBV12-3 or TRBV12-4 with TRBJ2-3; 9 bases match TRBD1. J was trimmed by 5 bases and V by 5 bases; bases with no gene match: 11. This CDR3 comprises 16 residues. As DNA, the CDR3 is TGTGCCAGCAGTACCCTGACAGGGGGTTCAAGAGATACGCAGTATTTT. It encodes CASSTLTGGSRDTQYF.

This clonotype was detected a few times. The gene calls are TRBV9 and TRBJ1-2; 11 bases are shared with TRBD1. CDR1 and CDR2 from the germline V gene are SGDLS and YYNGEE. The CDR3 sequence is 15 residues long. Trimming took 0 bases from V and 7 from J; bases not matched to a gene: 5. The CDR3 DNA is TGTGCCAGCAGCGTAGGAGGACAGGGGGCGCGTGGCTACACCTTC. Its translation is CASSVGGQGARGYTF. Full variable domain (remainder filled in from reference TRBV9 and TRBJ1-2): DSGVTQTPKHLITATGQRVTLRCSPRSGDLSVYWYQQSLDQGLQFLIQYYNGEERAKGNILERFSAQQFPDLHSELNLSSLELGDSALYFCASSVGGQGARGYTFGSGTRLTVV.